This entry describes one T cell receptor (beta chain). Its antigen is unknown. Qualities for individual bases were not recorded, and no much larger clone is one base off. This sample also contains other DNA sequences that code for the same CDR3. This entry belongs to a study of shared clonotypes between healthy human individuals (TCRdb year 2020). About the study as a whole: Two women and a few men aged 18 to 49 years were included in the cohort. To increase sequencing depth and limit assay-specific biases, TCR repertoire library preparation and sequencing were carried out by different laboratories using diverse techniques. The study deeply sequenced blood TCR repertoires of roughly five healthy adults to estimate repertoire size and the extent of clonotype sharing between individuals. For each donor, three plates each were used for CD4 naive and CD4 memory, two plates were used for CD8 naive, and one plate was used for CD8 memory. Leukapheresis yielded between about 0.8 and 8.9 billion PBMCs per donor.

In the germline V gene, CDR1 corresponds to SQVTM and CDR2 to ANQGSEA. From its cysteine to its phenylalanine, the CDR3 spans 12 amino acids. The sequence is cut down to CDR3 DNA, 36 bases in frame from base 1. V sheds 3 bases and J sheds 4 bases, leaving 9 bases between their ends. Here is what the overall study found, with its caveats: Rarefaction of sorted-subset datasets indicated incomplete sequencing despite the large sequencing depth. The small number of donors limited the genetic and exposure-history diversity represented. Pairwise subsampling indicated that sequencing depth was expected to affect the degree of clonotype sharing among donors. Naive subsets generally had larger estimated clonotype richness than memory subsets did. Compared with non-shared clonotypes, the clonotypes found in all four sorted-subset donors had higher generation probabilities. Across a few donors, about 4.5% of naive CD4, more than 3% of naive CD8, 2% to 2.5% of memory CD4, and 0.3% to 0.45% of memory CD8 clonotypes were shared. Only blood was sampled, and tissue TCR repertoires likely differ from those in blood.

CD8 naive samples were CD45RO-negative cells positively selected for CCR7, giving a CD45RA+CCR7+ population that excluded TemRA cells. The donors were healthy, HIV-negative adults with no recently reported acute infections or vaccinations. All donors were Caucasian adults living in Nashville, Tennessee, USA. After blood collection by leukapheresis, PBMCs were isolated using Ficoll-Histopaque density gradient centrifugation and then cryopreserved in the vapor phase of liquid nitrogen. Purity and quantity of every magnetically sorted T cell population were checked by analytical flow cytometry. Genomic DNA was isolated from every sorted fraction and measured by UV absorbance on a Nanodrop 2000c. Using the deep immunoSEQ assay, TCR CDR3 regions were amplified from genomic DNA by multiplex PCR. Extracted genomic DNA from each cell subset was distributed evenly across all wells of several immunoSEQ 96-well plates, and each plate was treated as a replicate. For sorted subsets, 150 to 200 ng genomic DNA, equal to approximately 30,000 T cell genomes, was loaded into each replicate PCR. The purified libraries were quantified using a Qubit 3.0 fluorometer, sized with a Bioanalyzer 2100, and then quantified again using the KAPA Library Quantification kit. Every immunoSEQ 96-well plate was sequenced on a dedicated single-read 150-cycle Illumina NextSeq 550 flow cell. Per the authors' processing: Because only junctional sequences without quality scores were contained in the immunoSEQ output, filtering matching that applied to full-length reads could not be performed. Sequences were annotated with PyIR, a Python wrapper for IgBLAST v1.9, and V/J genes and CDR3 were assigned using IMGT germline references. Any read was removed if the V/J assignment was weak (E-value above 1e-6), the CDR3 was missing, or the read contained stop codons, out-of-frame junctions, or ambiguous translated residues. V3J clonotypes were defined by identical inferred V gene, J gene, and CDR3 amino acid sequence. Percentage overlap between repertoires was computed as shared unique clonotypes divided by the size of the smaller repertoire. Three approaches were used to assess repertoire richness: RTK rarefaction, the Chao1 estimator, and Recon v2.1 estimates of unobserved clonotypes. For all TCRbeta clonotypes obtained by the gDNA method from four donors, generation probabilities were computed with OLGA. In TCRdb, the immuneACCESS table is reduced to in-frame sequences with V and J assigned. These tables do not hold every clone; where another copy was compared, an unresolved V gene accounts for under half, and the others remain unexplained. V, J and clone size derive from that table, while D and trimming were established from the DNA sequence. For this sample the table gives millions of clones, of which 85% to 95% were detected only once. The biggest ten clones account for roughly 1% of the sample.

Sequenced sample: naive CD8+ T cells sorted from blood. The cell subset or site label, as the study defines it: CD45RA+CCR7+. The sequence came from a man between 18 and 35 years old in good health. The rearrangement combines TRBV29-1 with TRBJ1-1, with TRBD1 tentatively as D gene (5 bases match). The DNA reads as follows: TGCAGCGTTGAGGGGAGGGGCACTGAAGCTTTCTTT. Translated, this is CSVEGRGTEAFF.